These T cell receptor beta chains were read from a single sample in a study of blood T cells in healthy people across ages. Each CDR3 protein is one row after TCRdb ran MiXCR on the 5' RACE reads. Of 920,000 or so distinct CDR3 sequences listed, less than 50% were seen once; the top ten hold approximately 20%. The sequencing sample was made of blood. The receptors derive from an older woman in good health. CDR3s include the opening cysteine and the closing phenylalanine or tryptophan. Each record gives: D gene, clone size, V gene, J gene, CDR3 protein, CDR3 DNA. D genes are given only for firm matches. Some rows mark clone size as missing; the rest say once, few, many or name a class of expanded clone.

D: TRBD2
size: NA
V: TRBV7-9
J: TRBJ2-1
CDR3: CASSQGLAGGSFPDNEQFF
DNA: TGTGCCAGCAGCCAAGGTCTAGCGGGAGGTTCCTTTCCGGACAATGAGCAGTTCTTC

D: NA
size: NA
V: TRBV14
J: TRBJ1-4
CDR3: CASSQLLGLANEKLFF
DNA: TGTGCCAGCAGCCAACTGCTGGGGCTGGCTAATGAAAAACTGTTTTTT

D: NA
size: many
V: TRBV5-6
J: TRBJ2-1
CDR3: CASSLEGGSEQFF
DNA: TGTGCCAGCAGCTTGGAGGGAGGAAGTGAGCAGTTCTTC

D: NA
size: NA
V: TRBV9
J: TRBJ1-4
CDR3: CASSGSSTNEKLFF
DNA: TGTGCCAGCAGCGGTTCGTCAACTAATGAAAAACTGTTTTTT

D: TRBD1
size: NA
V: TRBV5-1
J: TRBJ2-7
CDR3: CASNPDRDPSYEQYF
DNA: TGCGCCAGCAACCCGGACAGGGACCCCTCCTACGAGCAATACTTC

D: NA
size: NA
V: TRBV7-6
J: TRBJ1-1
CDR3: CASSLSHLGIATGSTEAFF
DNA: TGTGCCAGCAGCTTATCCCACCTCGGGATAGCCACAGGGAGCACTGAAGCTTTCTTT

D: NA
size: few
V: TRBV10-3
J: TRBJ2-7
CDR3: CAISEGASYEQYF
DNA: TGTGCCATCAGTGAGGGAGCCTCCTACGAGCAGTACTTC

D: NA
size: NA
V: TRBV5-1
J: TRBJ2-3
CDR3: CASSDHTSGGTEITDTQYF
DNA: TGCGCCAGCAGCGACCACACGTCCGGCGGGACAGAGATCACAGATACGCAGTATTTT

D: NA
size: many
V: TRBV4-1
J: TRBJ2-3
CDR3: CASSQVDTYTDTQYF
DNA: TGCGCCAGCAGCCAAGTGGACACCTACACAGATACGCAGTATTTT

D: NA
size: NA
V: TRBV2
J: TRBJ2-7
CDR3: CASSGRRDHPLPRQYF
DNA: TGTGCCAGCAGCGGGAGACGGGACCACCCGCTCCCTAGGCAGTACTTC

D: TRBD2
size: few
V: TRBV29-1
J: TRBJ2-3
CDR3: CSFGTRGLQYF
DNA: TGCAGCTTCGGGACTAGAGGTTTGCAGTATTTT

D: TRBD1
size: NA
V: TRBV12-3/TRBV12-4
J: TRBJ1-2
CDR3: CASLGQGAAGGYTF
DNA: TGTGCCAGCCTTGGACAGGGGGCTGCTGGTGGCTACACCTTC

D: NA
size: NA
V: TRBV7-8
J: TRBJ1-2
CDR3: CASSLGLFSYGYTF
DNA: TGCGCCAGCAGCTTAGGGCTGTTCTCCTATGGCTACACCTTC

D: NA
size: NA
V: TRBV20-1
J: TRBJ2-2
CDR3: CSARSKGGWNTGELFF
DNA: TGCAGTGCTAGAAGTAAGGGAGGATGGAACACCGGGGAGCTGTTTTTT

D: NA
size: NA
V: TRBV7-9
J: TRBJ2-3
CDR3: CANSSPRGATDTQYF
DNA: TGTGCCAACAGCTCCCCGAGGGGGGCGACAGATACGCAGTATTTT

D: TRBD2
size: NA
V: TRBV7-2
J: TRBJ2-1
CDR3: CASSLRRTSGSYHNEQFF
DNA: TGTGCCAGCAGCTTACGGAGGACTAGCGGGAGTTACCACAATGAGCAGTTCTTC

D: NA
size: NA
V: TRBV2
J: TRBJ2-3
CDR3: CASSRNRERGDTQYF
DNA: TGTGCCAGCAGTAGGAACAGGGAGAGGGGAGATACGCAGTATTTT

D: TRBD2
size: NA
V: TRBV13
J: TRBJ2-7
CDR3: CASSLGGLASYEQYF
DNA: TGTGCCAGCAGCTTAGGAGGACTAGCTTCTTACGAGCAGTACTTC

D: NA
size: few
V: TRBV12-3/TRBV12-4
J: TRBJ2-5
CDR3: CASSSGRRDETQYF
DNA: TGTGCCAGCAGTTCCGGCAGGCGCGATGAGACCCAGTACTTC

D: TRBD2
size: NA
V: TRBV7-9
J: TRBJ2-4
CDR3: CASSFGLAGGPRNIQYF
DNA: TGTGCCAGCAGCTTCGGACTAGCTGGAGGGCCTAGGAACATTCAGTACTTC

D: TRBD2
size: NA
V: TRBV20-1
J: TRBJ2-1
CDR3: CSARDPRAGVQFF
DNA: TGCAGTGCTAGAGATCCTCGGGCGGGAGTTCAGTTCTTC

D: NA
size: many
V: TRBV29-1
J: TRBJ2-3
CDR3: CSVENLDTQYF
DNA: TGCAGCGTTGAAAACTTAGATACGCAGTATTTT

D: NA
size: few
V: TRBV5-6
J: TRBJ1-1
CDR3: CASSVLRNTEAFF
DNA: TGTGCCAGCAGCGTCCTCAGGAACACTGAAGCTTTCTTT

D: NA
size: NA
V: TRBV3-1
J: TRBJ2-3
CDR3: CASSQFRELEWDTQYF
DNA: TGTGCCAGCAGCCAGTTCCGGGAGTTGGAGTGGGATACGCAGTATTTT

D: NA
size: few
V: TRBV7-3
J: TRBJ2-3
CDR3: CASSLTQVGTQYF
DNA: TGTGCCAGCAGCTTAACGCAAGTAGGGACGCAGTATTTT

D: TRBD1
size: NA
V: TRBV7-9
J: TRBJ1-2
CDR3: CASSLRDSQFYGYTF
DNA: TGTGCCAGCAGCCTGCGGGACAGCCAGTTCTATGGCTACACCTTC

D: NA
size: NA
V: TRBV12-3/TRBV12-4
J: TRBJ2-3
CDR3: CASTPGPGRTDTQYF
DNA: TGTGCCAGCACCCCGGGGCCGGGACGCACAGATACGCAGTATTTT

D: NA
size: NA
V: TRBV20-1
J: TRBJ2-1
CDR3: CSARDDRTYEQFF
DNA: TGCAGTGCTAGAGATGATCGGACATATGAGCAGTTCTTC

D: NA
size: few
V: TRBV12-3/TRBV12-4
J: TRBJ2-3
CDR3: CASYGGRELTDTQYF
DNA: TGTGCCAGCTATGGGGGACGGGAACTTACAGATACGCAGTATTTT

D: TRBD2
size: few
V: TRBV11-2
J: TRBJ2-3
CDR3: CASSSSRGGDTQYF
DNA: TGTGCCAGCAGCTCTTCTCGCGGGGGAGATACGCAGTATTTT

D: NA
size: few
V: TRBV2
J: TRBJ2-1
CDR3: CASSEEGSSYNEQFF
DNA: TGTGCCAGCAGTGAGGAGGGGAGTTCCTACAATGAGCAGTTCTTC

D: NA
size: NA
V: TRBV29-1
J: TRBJ2-1
CDR3: CSSFSPGYHNEQFF
DNA: TGCAGCAGCTTTTCCCCGGGGTACCACAATGAGCAGTTCTTC

D: NA
size: NA
V: TRBV27
J: TRBJ1-2
CDR3: CASRPQGNYGYTF
DNA: TGTGCCAGCCGCCCTCAGGGGAACTATGGCTACACCTTC

D: NA
size: few
V: TRBV6-6
J: TRBJ2-7
CDR3: CASSPSGRQYF
DNA: TGTGCCAGCAGTCCTTCGGGTCGGCAGTACTTC

D: NA
size: NA
V: TRBV29-1
J: TRBJ1-4
CDR3: CSVGTTNEKLFF
DNA: TGCAGCGTTGGAACTACTAATGAAAAACTGTTTTTT

D: TRBD2
size: many
V: TRBV20-1
J: TRBJ2-1
CDR3: CSVLGTRYNEQFF
DNA: TGCAGTGTCCTGGGGACTAGATACAATGAGCAGTTCTTC

D: NA
size: NA
V: TRBV9
J: TRBJ2-7
CDR3: CASSAGVSDEQYF
DNA: TGTGCCAGCAGCGCGGGGGTTAGTGACGAGCAGTACTTC

D: NA
size: NA
V: TRBV2
J: TRBJ2-5
CDR3: CASSEVGIKETQYF
DNA: TGTGCCAGCAGTGAGGTGGGGATTAAAGAGACCCAGTACTTC

D: TRBD1
size: few
V: TRBV11-2
J: TRBJ2-7
CDR3: CASSRGQGLSYEQYF
DNA: TGTGCCAGCAGCCGGGGACAGGGACTCTCCTACGAGCAGTACTTC

D: NA
size: NA
V: TRBV5-1
J: TRBJ1-2
CDR3: CASSLGGQPLMFYGYTF
DNA: TGCGCCAGCAGCTTGGGTGGCCAGCCGCTAATGTTCTATGGCTACACCTTC

D: TRBD2
size: few
V: TRBV9
J: TRBJ2-1
CDR3: CASSVGGLASDNEQFF
DNA: TGTGCCAGCAGCGTAGGGGGACTAGCTTCGGACAATGAGCAGTTCTTC

D: NA
size: NA
V: TRBV7-8
J: TRBJ1-5
CDR3: CASSLYRATDWYSNQPQHF
DNA: TGTGCCAGCAGCTTATACAGGGCCACAGACTGGTATAGCAATCAGCCCCAGCATTTT